The table lists the clone carrying this T cell receptor beta chain with a few counts. The data are from a study of blood T cells in healthy people across ages. As for the study in general: Template switching recovered approximately one barcoded beta molecule for every two T cells.

This CDR3 has 14 amino acids. J lost 5 bases, V lost 4 bases, and 7 bases had no gene match. Alongside a J-beta primer mix, a sample-barcoded 5' primer served in a second PCR lasting about 7 to 11 cycles. TCRdb fed the 5' RACE reads into MiXCR, producing one record per CDR3 protein. The sample lists 800,000 to 1,300,000 distinct CDR3 sequences; about 23% were seen once. This sample also belongs to another study, concerning T cells of mothers and their children.

The sample comprised blood. This TCR derives from a girl aged 2 to 9 in good health. The chain recombines TRBV12-3 or TRBV12-4 with TRBJ2-7, with TRBD1 matching 8 bases. CDR3 in DNA: TGTGCCAGCAGTTCTACAGGGGGAGGTCACGAGCAGTACTTC. It translates to CASSSTGGGHEQYF.